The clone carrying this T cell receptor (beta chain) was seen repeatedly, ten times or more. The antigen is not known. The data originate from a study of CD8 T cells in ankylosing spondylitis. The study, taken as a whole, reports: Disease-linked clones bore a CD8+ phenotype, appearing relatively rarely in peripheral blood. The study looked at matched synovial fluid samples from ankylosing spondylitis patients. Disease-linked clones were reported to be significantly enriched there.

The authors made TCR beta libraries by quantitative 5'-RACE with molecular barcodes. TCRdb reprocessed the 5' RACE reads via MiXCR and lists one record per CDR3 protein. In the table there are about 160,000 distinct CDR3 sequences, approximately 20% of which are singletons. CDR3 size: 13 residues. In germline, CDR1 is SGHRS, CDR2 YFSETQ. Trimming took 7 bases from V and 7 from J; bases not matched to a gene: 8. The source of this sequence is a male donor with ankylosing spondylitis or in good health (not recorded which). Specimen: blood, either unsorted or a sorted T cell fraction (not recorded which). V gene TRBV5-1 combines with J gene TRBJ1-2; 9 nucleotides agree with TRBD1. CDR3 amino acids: CASHGTGSGGYTF. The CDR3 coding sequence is TGCGCCAGCCACGGGACAGGGTCGGGTGGCTACACCTTC.